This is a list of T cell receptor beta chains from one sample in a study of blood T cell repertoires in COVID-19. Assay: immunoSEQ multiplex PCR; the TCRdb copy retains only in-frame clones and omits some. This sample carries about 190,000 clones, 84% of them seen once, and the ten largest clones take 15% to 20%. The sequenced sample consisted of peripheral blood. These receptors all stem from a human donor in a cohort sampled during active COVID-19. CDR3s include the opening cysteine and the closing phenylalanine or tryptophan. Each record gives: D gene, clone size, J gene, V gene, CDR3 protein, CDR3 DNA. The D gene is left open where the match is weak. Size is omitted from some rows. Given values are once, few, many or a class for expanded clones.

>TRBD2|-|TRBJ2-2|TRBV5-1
CASSSLAGPRTGELFF
TGCGCCAGCAGCTCATTAGCGGGCCCAAGGACCGGGGAGCTGTTTTTT
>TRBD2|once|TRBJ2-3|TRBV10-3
CAISEPGLAGGPPTQYF
TGTGCCATCAGTGAGCCAGGACTAGCGGGGGGGCCCCCCACGCAGTATTTT
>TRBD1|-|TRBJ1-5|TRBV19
CASSQDRGMRQPQHF
TGTGCCAGTAGTCAGGACAGGGGAATGAGGCAGCCCCAGCATTTT
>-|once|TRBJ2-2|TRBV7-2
CASSFLGGELFF
TGTGCCAGCAGCTTTCTCGGCGGGGAGCTGTTTTTT
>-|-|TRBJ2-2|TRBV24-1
CATSDWGRDTGELFF
TGTGCCACCAGTGATTGGGGGCGGGACACCGGGGAGCTGTTTTTT
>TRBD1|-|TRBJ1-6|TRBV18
CASSPRDSNGNSPLHF
TGTGCCAGCTCACCACGGGACAGTAATGGTAATTCACCCCTCCACTTT
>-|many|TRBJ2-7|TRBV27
CASSSVAGLTYEQYF
TGTGCCAGCAGTTCTGTTGCGGGTCTTACCTACGAGCAGTACTTC
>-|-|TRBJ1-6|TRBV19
CASTTTWRVSGSPLHF
TGTGCCAGTACGACGACCTGGCGGGTTTCAGGTTCACCCCTCCACTTT
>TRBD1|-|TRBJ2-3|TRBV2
CASSETGGGNTQYF
TGTGCCAGCAGTGAAACAGGGGGCGGAAATACGCAGTATTTT
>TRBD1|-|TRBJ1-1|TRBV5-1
CASSLHRGALISNTEAFF
TGCGCCAGCAGCTTGCACAGGGGAGCTTTAATTAGTAACACTGAAGCTTTCTTT
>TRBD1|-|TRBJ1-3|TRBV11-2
CASSTLTGVGNTIYF
TGTGCCAGCAGCACCTTGACAGGGGTGGGAAACACCATATATTTT
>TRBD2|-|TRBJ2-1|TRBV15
CATSTHRTSGRNEQFF
TGTGCCACCAGCACCCACCGGACTAGCGGGCGCAATGAGCAGTTCTTC
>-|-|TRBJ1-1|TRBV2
CASRAGPNRQSNTEAFF
TGTGCCAGCAGAGCAGGACCAAACCGACAGAGTAACACTGAAGCTTTCTTT
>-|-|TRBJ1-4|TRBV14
CASSRATGRGEKLFF
TGTGCCAGCAGCCGAGCGACAGGACGGGGTGAAAAACTGTTTTTT
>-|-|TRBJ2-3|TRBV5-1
CASSVGLAAPTDTQYF
TGCGCCAGCAGCGTAGGATTAGCGGCACCCACAGATACGCAGTATTTT
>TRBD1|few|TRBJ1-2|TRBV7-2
CASSLAGQGAYGYTF
TGTGCCAGCAGCTTAGCGGGACAGGGGGCTTATGGCTACACCTTC
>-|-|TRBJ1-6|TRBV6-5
CASSSTGTPNSPLHF
TGTGCCAGCAGTTCCACCGGGACACCTAATTCACCCCTCCACTTT
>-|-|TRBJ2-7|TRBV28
CASSLYLEVNEQYF
TGTGCCAGCAGTCTCTATCTGGAGGTGAACGAGCAGTACTTC
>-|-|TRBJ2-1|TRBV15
CATSRLPLQGYNEQFF
TGTGCCACCAGCAGACTACCACTGCAGGGCTACAATGAGCAGTTCTTC
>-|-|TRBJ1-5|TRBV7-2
CASSRDFSQPQHF
TGTGCCAGCAGCCGGGATTTTAGTCAGCCCCAGCATTTT
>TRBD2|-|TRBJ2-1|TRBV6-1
CASSALGGGRIHEQFF
TGTGCCAGCAGTGCCCTCGGGGGGGGCCGAATCCATGAGCAGTTCTTC
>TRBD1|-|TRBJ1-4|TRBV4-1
CASRGTGQGVDWSEKLFF
TGCGCCAGCAGAGGGACGGGACAGGGGGTCGATTGGAGTGAAAAACTGTTTTTT
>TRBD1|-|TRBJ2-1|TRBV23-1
CATREPPGQKYNEQFF
TGCGCCACCCGAGAACCACCGGGACAGAAATACAATGAGCAGTTCTTC
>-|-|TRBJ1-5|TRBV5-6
CASSFGQSGQPQHF
TGTGCCAGCAGCTTCGGACAGAGTGGTCAGCCCCAGCATTTT
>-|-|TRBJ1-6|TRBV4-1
CASSLDLQGSYNSPLHF
TGCGCCAGCAGCCTGGACCTACAGGGCTCCTATAATTCACCCCTCCACTTT
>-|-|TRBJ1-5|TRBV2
CASGRDTYSNQPQHF
TGTGCCAGCGGGAGGGACACTTATAGCAATCAGCCCCAGCATTTT
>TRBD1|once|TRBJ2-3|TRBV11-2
CASSHFPGQGQSDTQYF
TGTGCCAGCAGCCACTTCCCGGGACAGGGGCAATCAGATACGCAGTATTTT
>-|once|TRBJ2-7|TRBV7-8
CASSLHVQVDVSEQYF
TGTGCCAGCAGCTTGCACGTACAGGTGGACGTGTCCGAGCAGTACTTC
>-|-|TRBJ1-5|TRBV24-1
CATSGQGYQPQHF
TGTGCCACCAGTGGCCAGGGCTATCAGCCCCAGCATTTT
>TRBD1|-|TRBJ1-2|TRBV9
CASSVSTDRGGLGYGYTF
TGTGCCAGCAGCGTCTCCACGGACAGGGGAGGTCTGGGCTATGGCTACACCTTC
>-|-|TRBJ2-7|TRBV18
CASSPEAEIYEQYF
TGTGCCAGCTCACCAGAGGCGGAGATATACGAGCAGTACTTC
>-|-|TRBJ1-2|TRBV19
CASSIGGQVYGYTF
TGTGCCAGTAGTATCGGGGGGCAGGTCTATGGCTACACCTTC
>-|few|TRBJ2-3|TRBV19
CASNGGPGTDTQYF
TGTGCCAGTAACGGGGGACCGGGCACAGATACGCAGTATTTT
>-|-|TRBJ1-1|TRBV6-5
CASREGQMNTEAFF
TGTGCCAGCAGGGAGGGGCAGATGAACACTGAAGCTTTCTTT
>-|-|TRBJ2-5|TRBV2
CASSEPLQETQYF
TGTGCCAGCAGTGAACCCCTCCAAGAGACCCAGTACTTC
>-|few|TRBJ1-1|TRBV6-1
CASSEALREAFF
TGTGCCAGCAGTGAAGCTCTGAGAGAAGCTTTCTTT
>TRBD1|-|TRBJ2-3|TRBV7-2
CASSLTGTGSTDTQYF
TGTGCCAGCAGCTTGACCGGGACAGGTTCCACAGATACGCAGTATTTT
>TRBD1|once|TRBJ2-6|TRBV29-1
CSVGQGLSGANVLTF
TGCAGCGTTGGACAGGGTCTATCTGGGGCCAACGTCCTGACTTTC
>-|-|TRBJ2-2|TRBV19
CASSTPPAQYDTGELFF
TGTGCCAGTAGTACCCCACCCGCCCAGTATGACACCGGGGAGCTGTTTTTT
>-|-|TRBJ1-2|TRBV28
CAAQEVNYGYTF
TGTGCCGCCCAGGAGGTGAACTATGGCTACACCTTC
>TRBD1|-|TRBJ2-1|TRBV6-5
CASRDSSYGRSEQFF
TGTGCCAGTCGGGACAGTTCTTACGGGCGGAGTGAGCAGTTCTTC
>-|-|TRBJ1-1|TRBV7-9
CASSQKFRFPVEAFF
TGTGCCAGCAGCCAAAAATTTCGGTTTCCTGTTGAAGCTTTCTTT
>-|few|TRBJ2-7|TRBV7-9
CASSEQGSFYEQYF
TGTGCCAGCAGCGAACAGGGAAGCTTCTACGAGCAGTACTTC
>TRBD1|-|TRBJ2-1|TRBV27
CASTRTGYNEQFF
TGTGCCAGCACGCGGACAGGCTACAATGAGCAGTTCTTC
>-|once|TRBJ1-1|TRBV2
CASTFSLTRDLYTEAFF
TGTGCCAGCACTTTTTCTTTGACACGGGATTTGTACACTGAAGCTTTCTTT
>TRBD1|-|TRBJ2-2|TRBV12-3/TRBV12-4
CASSLTGAGELFF
TGTGCCAGCAGTCTAACAGGGGCTGGGGAGCTGTTTTTT
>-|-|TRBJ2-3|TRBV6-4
CASSPARSTDTQYF
TGTGCCAGCAGTCCGGCGAGGAGCACAGATACGCAGTATTTT
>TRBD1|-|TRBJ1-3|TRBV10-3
CAISERGPGNTIYF
TGTGCCATCAGTGAGAGGGGGCCTGGAAACACCATATATTTT
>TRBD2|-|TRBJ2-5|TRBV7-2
CASSQGTSSGRETQYF
TGTGCCAGCAGCCAAGGGACTAGCTCTGGGCGGGAGACCCAGTACTTC
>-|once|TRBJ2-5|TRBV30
CAWAEGTLQETQYF
TGTGCCTGGGCGGAGGGAACGCTACAAGAGACCCAGTACTTC
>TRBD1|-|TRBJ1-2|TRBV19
CASSRDRADYGYTF
TGTGCCAGTAGTAGGGACAGGGCTGACTATGGCTACACCTTC
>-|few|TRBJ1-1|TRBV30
CAWRPGVTEAFF
TGTGCCTGGAGACCGGGGGTCACTGAAGCTTTCTTT